One sample yielded the 2 T cell receptor beta chains listed below, sequenced in a study of T-cell memory formation after mild COVID-19. TCRdb re-called the 5' RACE reads with MiXCR, one entry per CDR3 protein. The top ten clones hold about 11% of a sample with fewer than 700,000 distinct CDR3 sequences, about a sixth of them seen once. Sequenced material: PBMCs or a T cell subset sorted from them (not recorded which). These receptors were obtained from an adult woman who had mild COVID-19 (a few samples of this study predate the infection). Cell type and time point are not known.

This sequence joins TRBV4-3 and TRBJ2-3; TRBD2 aligns across 7 bases. Germline CDR1 LGHNA, CDR2 YSLEER. The CDR3 is made up of 18 amino acids. The junction had 11 bases not matched to a gene; V was cut back by 0 bases and J by 2 bases. The DNA of the CDR3 is TGCGCCAGCAGCCAAGAAGGGTTCCTAGCGGAAGTCACAGATACGCAGTATTTT. This gives the protein CASSQEGFLAEVTDTQYF.

There are a few counts of this clonotype. This rearrangement joins TRBV7-8 to TRBJ2-1; D may be TRBD2 (5 bases). Germline CDR1 reads SGHVS; CDR2 reads FQNEAQ. The CDR3 is made up of 16 amino acids. The V end lost 1 base, the J end lost 5 bases, and 15 bases lay between the germline ends. CDR3 DNA: TGTGCCAGCAGCTTAGAGGCGAGACTATCCAACAATGAGCAGTTCTTC. Amino acids: CASSLEARLSNNEQFF. The full variable domain, completed using reference TRBV7-8 and TRBJ2-1, is GAGVSQSPRYKVAKRGQDVALRCDPISGHVSLFWYQQALGQGPEFLTYFQNEAQLDKSGLPSDRFFAERPEGSVSTLKIQRTQQEDSAVYLCASSLEARLSNNEQFFGPGTRLTVL.